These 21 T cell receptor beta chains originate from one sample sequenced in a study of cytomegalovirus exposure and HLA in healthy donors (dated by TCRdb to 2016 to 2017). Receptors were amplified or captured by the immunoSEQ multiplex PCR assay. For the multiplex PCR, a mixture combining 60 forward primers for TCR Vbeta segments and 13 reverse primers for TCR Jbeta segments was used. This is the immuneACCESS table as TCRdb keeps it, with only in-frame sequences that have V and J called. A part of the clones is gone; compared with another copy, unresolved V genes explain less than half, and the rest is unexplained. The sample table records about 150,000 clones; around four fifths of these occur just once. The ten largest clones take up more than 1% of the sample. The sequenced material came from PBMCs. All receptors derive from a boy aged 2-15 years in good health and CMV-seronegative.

The CDR3 protein is CASSPAGSVDGYTF. The CDR3 nucleotides read TGTGCCAGCAGCCCGGCCGGGTCCGTGGATGGCTACACCTTC. V usage is TRBV4-2 and J usage is TRBJ1-2; D is unresolved. V was trimmed by 4 bases and J by 6 bases, leaving 15 bases between them. In germline, CDR1 is LGHNA, CDR2 YNFKEQ. The CDR3 loop spans 14 amino acids.

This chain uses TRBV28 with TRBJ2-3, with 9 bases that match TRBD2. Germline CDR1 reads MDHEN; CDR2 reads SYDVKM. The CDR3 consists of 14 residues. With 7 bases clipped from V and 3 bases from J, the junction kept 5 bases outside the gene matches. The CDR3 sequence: CASTKRGETDTQYF. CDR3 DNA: TGTGCCAGCACTAAGCGGGGGGAAACAGATACGCAGTATTTT.

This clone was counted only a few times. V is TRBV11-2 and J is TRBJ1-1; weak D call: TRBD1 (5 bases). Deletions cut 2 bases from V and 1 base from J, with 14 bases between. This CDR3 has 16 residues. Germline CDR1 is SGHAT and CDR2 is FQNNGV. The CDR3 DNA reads TGTGCCAGCAGCTTACTCGCCAGGGTGGGGAACACTGAAGCTTTCTTT. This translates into CASSLLARVGNTEAFF.

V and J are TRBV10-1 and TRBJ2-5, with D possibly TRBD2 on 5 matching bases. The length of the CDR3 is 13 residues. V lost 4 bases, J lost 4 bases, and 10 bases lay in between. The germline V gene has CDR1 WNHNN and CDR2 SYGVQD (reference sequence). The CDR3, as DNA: TGCGCCAGCAGTGGGGCCAGCGGAGAGACCCAGTACTTC. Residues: CASSGASGETQYF.

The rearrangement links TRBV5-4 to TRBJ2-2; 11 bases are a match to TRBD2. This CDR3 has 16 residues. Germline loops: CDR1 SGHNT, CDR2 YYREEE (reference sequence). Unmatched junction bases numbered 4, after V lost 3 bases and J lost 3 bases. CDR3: CASSSGLAVDTGELFF. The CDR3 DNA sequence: TGTGCCAGCAGCTCGGGACTAGCGGTAGACACCGGGGAGCTGTTTTTT.

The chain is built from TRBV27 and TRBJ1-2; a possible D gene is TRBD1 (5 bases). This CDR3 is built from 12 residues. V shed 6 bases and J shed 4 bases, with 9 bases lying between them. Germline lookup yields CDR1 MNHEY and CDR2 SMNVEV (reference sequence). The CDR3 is CASRDTLYGYTF. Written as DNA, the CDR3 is TGTGCCAGCAGGGACACCCTCTATGGCTACACCTTC.

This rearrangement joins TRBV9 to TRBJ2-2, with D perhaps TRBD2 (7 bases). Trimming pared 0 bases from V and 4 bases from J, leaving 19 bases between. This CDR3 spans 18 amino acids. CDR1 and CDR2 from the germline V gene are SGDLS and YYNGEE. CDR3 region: CASSVAGGGRTRTGELFF. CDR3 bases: TGTGCCAGCAGCGTAGCTGGGGGGGGCCGAACCCGCACCGGGGAGCTGTTTTTT.

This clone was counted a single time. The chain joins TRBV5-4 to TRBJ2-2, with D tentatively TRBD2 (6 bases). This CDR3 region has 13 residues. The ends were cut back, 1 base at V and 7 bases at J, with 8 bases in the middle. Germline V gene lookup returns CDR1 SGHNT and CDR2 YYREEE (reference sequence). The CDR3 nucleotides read TGTGCCAGCAGCTTGAGGAGGGTCGGGGAGCTGTTTTTT. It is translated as CASSLRRVGELFF.

CDR3 region: CASGLVHGGDQPQHF. The CDR3 region has the DNA TGTGCTAGTGGTTTGGTACACGGGGGTGATCAGCCCCAGCATTTT. The chain joins TRBV12-5 to TRBJ1-5; TRBD1 is a possible D gene (5 bases). V lost 0 bases, J lost 5 bases, and 11 bases lay in between. CDR1 and CDR2 (germline): LGHNT, FRNRAP. The CDR3 extends over 15 amino acids.

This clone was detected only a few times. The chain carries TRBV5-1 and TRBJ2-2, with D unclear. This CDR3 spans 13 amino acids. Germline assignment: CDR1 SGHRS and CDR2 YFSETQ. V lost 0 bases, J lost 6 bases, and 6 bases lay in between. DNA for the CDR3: TGCGCCAGCAGCTTGGACGGTTCCGGGGAGCTGTTTTTT. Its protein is CASSLDGSGELFF.

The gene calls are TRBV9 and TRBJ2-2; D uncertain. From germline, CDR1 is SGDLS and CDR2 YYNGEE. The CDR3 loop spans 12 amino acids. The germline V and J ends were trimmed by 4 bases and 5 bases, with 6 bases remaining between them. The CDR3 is CASSRSTGELFF. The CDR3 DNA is TGTGCCAGCAGCCGGAGTACCGGGGAGCTGTTTTTT. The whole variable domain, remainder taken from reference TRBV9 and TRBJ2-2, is DSGVTQTPKHLITATGQRVTLRCSPRSGDLSVYWYQQSLDQGLQFLIQYYNGEERAKGNILERFSAQQFPDLHSELNLSSLELGDSALYFCASSRSTGELFFGEGSRLTVL.

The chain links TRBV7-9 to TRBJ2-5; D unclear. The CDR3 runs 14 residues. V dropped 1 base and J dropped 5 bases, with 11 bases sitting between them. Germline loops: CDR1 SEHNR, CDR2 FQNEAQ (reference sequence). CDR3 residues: CASSLVAVRETQYF. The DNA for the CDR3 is TGTGCCAGCAGCTTAGTGGCGGTTCGGGAGACCCAGTACTTC. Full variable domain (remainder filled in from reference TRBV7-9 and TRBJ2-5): DTGVSQNPRHKITKRGQNVTFRCDPISEHNRLYWYRQTLGQGPEFLTYFQNEAQLEKSRLLSDRFSAERPKGSFSTLEIQRTEQGDSAMYLCASSLVAVRETQYFGPGTRLLVL.

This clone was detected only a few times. Written as DNA, the CDR3 is TGCGCCAGCAGCCCCAGACTAGCGGGCGGGTCAGATACGCAGTATTTT. As protein: CASSPRLAGGSDTQYF. The rearrangement joins TRBV5-1 to TRBJ2-3; 10 nucleotides agree with TRBD2. There are 16 residues in the CDR3. In germline, CDR1 is SGHRS, CDR2 YFSETQ. The J segment lost 4 bases and the V segment lost 4 bases, leaving 9 bases of the junction unmatched.

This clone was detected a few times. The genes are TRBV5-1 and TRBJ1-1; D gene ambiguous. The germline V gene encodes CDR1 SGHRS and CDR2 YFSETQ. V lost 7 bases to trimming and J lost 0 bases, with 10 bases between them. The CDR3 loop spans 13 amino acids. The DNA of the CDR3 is TGCGCCAGCGCGGCAGATTTGAACACTGAAGCTTTCTTT. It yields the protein CASAADLNTEAFF.

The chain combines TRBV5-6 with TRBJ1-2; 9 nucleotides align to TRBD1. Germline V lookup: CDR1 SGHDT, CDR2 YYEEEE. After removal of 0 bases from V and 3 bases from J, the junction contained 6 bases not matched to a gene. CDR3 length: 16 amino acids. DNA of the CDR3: TGTGCCAGCAGCTTGGTCACAGGGGGCGCGGACTATGGCTACACCTTC. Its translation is CASSLVTGGADYGYTF. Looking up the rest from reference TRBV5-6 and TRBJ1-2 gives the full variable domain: DAGVTQSPTHLIKTRGQQVTLRCSPKSGHDTVSWYQQALGQGPQFIFQYYEEEERQRGNFPDRFSGHQFPNYSSELNVNALLLGDSALYLCASSLVTGGADYGYTFGSGTRLTVV.

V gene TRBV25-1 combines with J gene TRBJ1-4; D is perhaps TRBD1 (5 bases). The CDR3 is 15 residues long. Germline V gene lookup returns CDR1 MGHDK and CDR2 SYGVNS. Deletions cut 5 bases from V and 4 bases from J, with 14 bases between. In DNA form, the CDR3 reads TGTGCCAGCAGTCCCCCGACAGCCTATAATGAAAAACTGTTTTTT. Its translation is CASSPPTAYNEKLFF.

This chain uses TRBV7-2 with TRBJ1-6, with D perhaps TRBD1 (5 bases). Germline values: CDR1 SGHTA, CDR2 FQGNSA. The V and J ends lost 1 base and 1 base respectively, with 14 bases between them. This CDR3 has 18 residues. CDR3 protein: CASSLVPGGTSYNSPLHF. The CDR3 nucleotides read TGTGCCAGCAGCTTAGTACCAGGCGGGACGTCCTATAATTCACCCCTCCACTTT. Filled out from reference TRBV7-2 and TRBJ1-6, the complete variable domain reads GAGVSQSPSNKVTEKGKDVELRCDPISGHTALYWYRQSLGQGLEFLIYFQGNSAPDKSGLPSDRFSAERTGGSVSTLTIQRTQQEDSAVYLCASSLVPGGTSYNSPLHFGNGTRLTVT.

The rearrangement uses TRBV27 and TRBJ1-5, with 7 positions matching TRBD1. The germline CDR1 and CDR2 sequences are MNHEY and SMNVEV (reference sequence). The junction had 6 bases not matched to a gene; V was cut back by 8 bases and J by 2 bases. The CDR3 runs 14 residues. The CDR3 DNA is TGTGCCAGCCGCGACAGGGACGGCAATCAGCCCCAGCATTTT. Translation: CASRDRDGNQPQHF.

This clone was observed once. The CDR3 here is CASSLRLLGGNQPQHF. The CDR3 coding sequence is TGTGCCAGCAGCTTGAGACTGTTAGGGGGCAATCAGCCCCAGCATTTT. The chain is built from TRBV5-8 and TRBJ1-5; tentative D call: TRBD1 (5 bases). CDR1 is SGHTS and CDR2 is YDEGEE in the germline V gene. V was pared by 1 base and J by 2 bases, with 13 bases between. The CDR3 consists of 16 residues.

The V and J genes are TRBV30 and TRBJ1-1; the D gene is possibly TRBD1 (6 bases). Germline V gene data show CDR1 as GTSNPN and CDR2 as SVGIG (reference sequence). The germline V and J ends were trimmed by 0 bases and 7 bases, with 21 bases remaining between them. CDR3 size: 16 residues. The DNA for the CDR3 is TGTGCCTGGAGTGTACCGGGGGGCGTTAGGGCGCTTGAAGCTTTCTTT. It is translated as CAWSVPGGVRALEAFF.

CDR3 sequence: CASSLEGGQAEAFF. The CDR3 DNA sequence: TGTGCCAGCAGCTTGGAGGGGGGACAGGCGGAAGCTTTCTTT. V and J are TRBV5-6 and TRBJ1-1; 8 nucleotides match TRBD1. Germline CDR1 SGHDT, CDR2 YYEEEE. The CDR3 is 14 residues long. With 0 bases clipped from V and 8 bases from J, the junction kept 6 bases outside the gene matches.